This TCR beta chain was identified in a study of T cell changes during pregnancy in multiple sclerosis. Sequencing used immunoSEQ multiplex PCR; TCRdb keeps in-frame clones, though not all of them. The table lists over 90,000 clones, approximately 93% of them singletons, with 0.99% in the top ten. V lost 3 bases and J lost 5, with 10 bases in between. Germline assignment: CDR1 SGHTA and CDR2 FQGNSA. This CDR3 has 13 amino acids. This sample comprised peripheral blood, obtained after pregnancy. The chain recombines TRBV7-2 with TRBJ1-2, with D perhaps matching TRBD1 (5 bases). This clonotype was obtained from a female donor with multiple sclerosis, enrolled in a pregnancy study. This CDR3 reads CASSFDSPYGYTF. The CDR3 DNA is TGTGCCAGCAGCTTCGACAGTCCGTATGGCTACACCTTC. Filled out from reference TRBV7-2 and TRBJ1-2, the complete variable domain reads GAGVSQSPSNKVTEKGKDVELRCDPISGHTALYWYRQSLGQGLEFLIYFQGNSAPDKSGLPSDRFSAERTGGSVSTLTIQRTQQEDSAVYLCASSFDSPYGYTFGSGTRLTVV.